The 27 T cell receptor beta chains reported below all come from one sample, sequenced in a study of cytomegalovirus exposure and HLA in healthy donors. This PCR relied on a set of 60 Vbeta primers and 13 Jbeta primers. Only in-frame clones appear in the TCRdb table, and some are missing; sequencing was by immunoSEQ multiplex PCR. The data contain about 85,000 clones, more than 60% of them singletons. Sequencing was performed on PBMCs. Receptors were obtained from a boy younger than 18 in good health and CMV-seronegative.

The chain recombines TRBV9 with TRBJ2-7, with D unresolved. The CDR3 is made up of 15 amino acids. Germline V CDR1 and CDR2: SGDLS, YYNGEE. The germline V and J ends were trimmed by 0 bases and 5 bases, with 15 bases remaining between them. DNA of the CDR3: TGTGCCAGCAGCGTAGGTTCGGTTTTTGAGAACGAGCAGTACTTC. It yields the protein CASSVGSVFENEQYF.

J is TRBJ2-2 and V is TRBV28; maybe TRBD2 (5 bases). The CDR3 runs to 15 residues. From germline, CDR1 is MDHEN and CDR2 SYDVKM. V dropped 6 bases and J dropped 5 bases, with 16 bases sitting between them. The CDR3 here is CASRPTRTGTGELFF. The CDR3 DNA sequence: TGTGCCAGCAGGCCAACTAGGACGGGTACCGGGGAGCTGTTTTTT.

The J gene is TRBJ1-5, the V gene TRBV10-3; D is undetermined. Germline values: CDR1 ENHRY, CDR2 SYGVKD. Trimming left V 0 bases short and J 9 bases short, with 9 bases between. This CDR3 is built from 13 residues. CDR3 protein: CAISESPTWPQHF. In DNA form, the CDR3 reads TGTGCCATCAGTGAGTCCCCGACATGGCCCCAGCATTTT.

The chain links TRBV27 to TRBJ2-7; 10 bases map to TRBD2. Trimming cost V 4 bases and J 7 bases; bases outside gene matches: 7. CDR1 and CDR2 from the germline V gene are MNHEY and SMNVEV (reference sequence). The CDR3 is made up of 14 amino acids. The CDR3 is CASSWLAGDREQYF. Here the CDR3 DNA reads TGTGCCAGCAGTTGGCTAGCGGGAGACAGGGAGCAGTACTTC.

The chain links TRBV5-8 to TRBJ2-1; 16 bases line up with TRBD2. The germline V gene has CDR1 SGHTS and CDR2 YDEGEE. This CDR3 is 17 amino acids long. Trimming took 0 bases from V and 7 from J; bases not matched to a gene: 4. CDR3 residues: CASSLVGTSGGENEQFF. CDR3 DNA sequence: TGTGCCAGCAGCTTGGTCGGGACTAGCGGGGGGGAGAATGAGCAGTTCTTC.

The V gene is TRBV4-3, the J gene TRBJ1-1; 10 bases line up with TRBD1. J was trimmed by 8 bases and V by 0 bases; bases with no gene match: 6. The CDR3 is 15 amino acids. The germline V gene has CDR1 LGHNA and CDR2 YSLEER. This CDR3 is CASSQDPGQGYEAFF. CDR3 coding DNA: TGCGCCAGCAGCCAAGATCCGGGACAGGGGTACGAAGCTTTCTTT.

The chain joins TRBV5-1 to TRBJ2-7; D call uncertain. CDR1 is SGHRS and CDR2 is YFSETQ in the germline V gene. This CDR3 comprises 11 residues. V was clipped by 0 bases and J by 5 bases, with 3 bases between them. In DNA, the CDR3 is TGCGCCAGCAGCTTGGGGCACGAGCAGTACTTC. It specifies CASSLGHEQYF.

The chain joins TRBV18 to TRBJ1-5; 10 bases map to TRBD1. Germline values: CDR1 KGHSH, CDR2 LQKENI. This CDR3 is built from 15 residues. Losses at the gene ends were 6 bases for V and 4 bases for J; bases not matched to a gene: 6. For the CDR3, the DNA is TGTGCCAGCTCCTCGACAGGGGGCGGGAATCAGCCCCAGCATTTT. This sequence encodes CASSSTGGGNQPQHF.

This chain joins TRBV27 and TRBJ2-7, with D tentatively TRBD2 (5 bases). The CDR3 length is 14 residues. CDR1 MNHEY and CDR2 SMNVEV come from the germline V gene (reference sequence). V was shortened by 0 bases and J by 5 bases, with 11 bases between the two germline ends. The CDR3 region has the DNA TGTGCCAGCAGTTTATCTAGCGCAGCCAACGAGCAGTACTTC. Protein: CASSLSSAANEQYF.

This chain joins TRBV28 and TRBJ2-7; TRBD2 agrees at 7 bases. CDR1 MDHEN and CDR2 SYDVKM come from the germline V gene. The V gene end was trimmed by 4 bases and the J gene end by 3 bases; junction bases not matched to a gene: 9. The CDR3 covers 15 residues. CDR3 residues: CASSSWTRRDYEQYF. As DNA, the CDR3 is TGTGCCAGCAGTTCTTGGACTAGAAGGGACTACGAGCAGTACTTC.

This clone was detected once. The chain couples TRBV28 to TRBJ1-2; D gene ambiguous. The CDR3 covers 15 residues. The V end lost 6 bases, the J end lost 4 bases, and 18 bases lay between the germline ends. From germline, CDR1 is MDHEN and CDR2 SYDVKM. CDR3 residues: CASSPGEVRVYGYTF. CDR3 bases: TGTGCCAGCAGCCCCGGGGAGGTTCGCGTCTATGGCTACACCTTC.

The chain carries TRBV28 and TRBJ2-7, with D unresolved. Per germline, CDR1 MDHEN and CDR2 SYDVKM. This CDR3 is 15 amino acids long. Trimming cost V 0 bases and J 3 bases, with 12 bases left between them. CDR3 protein: CASSLWGDRNYEQYF. As DNA, the CDR3 is TGTGCCAGCAGTTTATGGGGCGACCGAAACTACGAGCAGTACTTC. Complete variable domain (other parts from reference TRBV28 and TRBJ2-7): DVKVTQSSRYLVKRTGEKVFLECVQDMDHENMFWYRQDPGLGLRLIYFSYDVKMKEKGDIPEGYSVSREKKERFSLILESASTNQTSMYLCASSLWGDRNYEQYFGPGTRLTVT.

This clone was seen a single time. V gene TRBV15 combines with J gene TRBJ1-4; 9 bases align to TRBD1. The germline V gene has CDR1 LNHNV and CDR2 YYDKDF (reference sequence). V was pared by 6 bases and J by 0 bases, with 2 bases of the junction left unmatched. This CDR3 comprises 15 residues. CDR3 amino acids: CATRRTGATNEKLFF. The CDR3 bases are TGTGCCACCAGGCGGACAGGGGCAACTAATGAAAAACTGTTTTTT.

J is TRBJ2-5 and V is TRBV29-1; possibly TRBD1 for D (5 bases). Trimming left V 2 bases short and J 0 bases short, with 10 bases between. The CDR3 runs 14 residues. Germline-derived CDR1 and CDR2 are SQVTM and ANQGSEA. CDR3 DNA: TGCAGCGTTGAACAGGGATTATACCAAGAGACCCAGTACTTC. Translating gives CSVEQGLYQETQYF.

This clone was detected only a few times. This sequence joins TRBV9 and TRBJ1-5; perhaps TRBD1 as D (6 bases). V lost 4 bases to trimming and J lost 4 bases, with 12 bases between them. The CDR3 extends over 14 amino acids. The V gene's germline CDR1 is SGDLS and CDR2 YYNGEE. CDR3 nucleotide sequence: TGTGCCAGCAGCCCCTCACAGGGAAATCAGCCCCAGCATTTT. Protein: CASSPSQGNQPQHF.

The chain employs TRBV28 and TRBJ1-2; possible D gene TRBD1, 5 bases. Germline CDR1 is MDHEN and CDR2 is SYDVKM. V was pared by 7 bases and J by 0 bases, with 9 bases between. The CDR3 runs 13 residues. CDR3 nucleotide sequence: TGTGCCAGCAAGGGCAGGGCTAACTATGGCTACACCTTC. This translates into CASKGRANYGYTF.

This clone showed up many times. This sequence joins TRBV7-9 and TRBJ2-1; TRBD2 matches 7 bases. The germline V gene encodes CDR1 SEHNR and CDR2 FQNEAQ (reference sequence). V was pared by 0 bases and J by 7 bases, with 6 bases of the junction left unmatched. This CDR3 spans 15 amino acids. DNA of the CDR3: TGTGCCAGCAGCTTAGCGGGGGGAGGGGAGAATGAGCAGTTCTTC. It is translated as CASSLAGGGENEQFF.

This clone has a handful of counts. The gene calls are TRBV4-3 and TRBJ2-3, with 12 bases fitting TRBD2. CDR1 is LGHNA and CDR2 is YSLEER in the germline V gene. The CDR3 totals 17 residues. The V gene end was trimmed by 0 bases and the J gene end by 5 bases; junction bases not matched to a gene: 6. The CDR3 sequence: CASSQDPTSGGRDTQYF. CDR3 nucleotides: TGCGCCAGCAGCCAAGATCCAACTAGCGGGGGGCGAGATACGCAGTATTTT.

The rearrangement links TRBV4-1 to TRBJ2-7; the D gene is possibly TRBD2 (5 bases). The V end lost 0 bases, the J end lost 0 bases, and 9 bases lay between the germline ends. There are 15 residues in the CDR3. Germline assignment: CDR1 MGHRA and CDR2 YSYEKL. The CDR3 region has the DNA TGCGCCAGCAGCCAAGATCGCCTAGCCTCCTACGAGCAGTACTTC. It encodes CASSQDRLASYEQYF.

A single count supports this clone. V is TRBV10-2 and J is TRBJ2-7; D is possibly TRBD2 (6 bases). Trimming removed 8 bases from V and 0 bases from J, with 14 bases in between. This CDR3 has 14 residues. Per germline, CDR1 WSHSY and CDR2 SAAADI. The CDR3 DNA is TGCGCCAGCCGTCTAGCGTCTAGCTCCTACGAGCAGTACTTC. This encodes CASRLASSSYEQYF.

The gene calls are TRBV6-5 and TRBJ1-5, with 11 bases matching TRBD1. Germline-derived CDR1 and CDR2 are MNHEY and SVGAGI. The ends lost 6 bases at V and 6 bases at J; junction bases unmatched: 4. The CDR3 extends over 14 amino acids. The CDR3 region is CASRGQGVGQPQHF. The CDR3 coding sequence is TGTGCCAGCAGGGGACAGGGGGTTGGTCAGCCCCAGCATTTT.

The J gene is TRBJ1-2, the V gene TRBV28, with D possibly matching TRBD1 (6 bases). Between the trimmed V and J ends, which lost 5 bases and 2 bases, there was a span of 12 bases. The CDR3 covers 14 residues. Germline CDR1 and CDR2: MDHEN and SYDVKM. Here the CDR3 reads CASSGRGSNYGYTF. CDR3 DNA sequence: TGTGCCAGCAGTGGGAGGGGGTCGAACTATGGCTACACCTTC.

The genes are TRBV28 and TRBJ2-7; maybe TRBD1 (5 bases). Per the germline V gene, CDR1 is MDHEN and CDR2 is SYDVKM. V was pared by 4 bases and J by 4 bases, with 17 bases between. The CDR3 consists of 15 residues. Written as DNA, the CDR3 is TGTGCCAGCAGTTCTGTAGGGGCTACTACATACGAGCAGTACTTC. Its translation: CASSSVGATTYEQYF.

The genes are TRBV7-3 and TRBJ2-1, with 11 positions matching TRBD2. The germline gives CDR1 SGHTA, CDR2 FQGTGA. The CDR3 loop spans 15 amino acids. Losses at the gene ends were 4 bases for V and 8 bases for J; bases not matched to a gene: 7. The CDR3 DNA is TGTGCCAGCAGCTCACTAGCGGGGGTGGGGGATGAGCAGTTCTTC. As protein: CASSSLAGVGDEQFF.

This chain uses TRBV7-2 with TRBJ2-7; 14 bases line up with TRBD2. Trimming took 5 bases from V and 3 from J; bases not matched to a gene: 3. This CDR3 comprises 15 residues. Germline assignment: CDR1 SGHTA and CDR2 FQGNSA. CDR3 DNA sequence: TGTGCCAGCAGCCCGGGACTAGCGGGGGACTACGAGCAGTACTTC. It encodes CASSPGLAGDYEQYF.

DNA of the CDR3: TGCAGCGTTGCAACAGCCTATGGCTACACCTTC. This sequence encodes CSVATAYGYTF. The chain carries TRBV29-1 and TRBJ1-2; D gene uncertain. This CDR3 contains 11 residues. V was pared by 4 bases and J by 4 bases, with 7 bases between. Germline V CDR1 and CDR2: SQVTM, ANQGSEA.

The chain employs TRBV30 and TRBJ2-4; D possibly corresponds to TRBD1 (6 bases). The CDR3 consists of 14 residues. V dropped 3 bases and J dropped 7 bases, with 16 bases sitting between them. CDR1 and CDR2 from the germline V gene are GTSNPN and SVGIG (reference sequence). CDR3 coding DNA: TGTGCCTGGAGCTCTTCTGGACAGTTGAACATTCAGTACTTC. Its protein product is CAWSSSGQLNIQYF.